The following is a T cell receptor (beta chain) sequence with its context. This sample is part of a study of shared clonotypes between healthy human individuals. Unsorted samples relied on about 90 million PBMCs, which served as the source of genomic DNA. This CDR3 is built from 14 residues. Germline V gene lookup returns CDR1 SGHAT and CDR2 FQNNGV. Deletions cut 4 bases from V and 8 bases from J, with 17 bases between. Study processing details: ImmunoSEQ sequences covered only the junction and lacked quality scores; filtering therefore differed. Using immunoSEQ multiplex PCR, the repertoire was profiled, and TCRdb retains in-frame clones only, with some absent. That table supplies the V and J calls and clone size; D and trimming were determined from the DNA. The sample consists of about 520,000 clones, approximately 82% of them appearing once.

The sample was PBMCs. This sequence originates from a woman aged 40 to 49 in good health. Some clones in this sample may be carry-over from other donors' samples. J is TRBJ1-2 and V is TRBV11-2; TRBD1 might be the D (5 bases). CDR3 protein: CASSSIKRDGGYTF. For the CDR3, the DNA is TGTGCCAGCAGCTCGATCAAGAGGGACGGGGGCTACACCTTC.